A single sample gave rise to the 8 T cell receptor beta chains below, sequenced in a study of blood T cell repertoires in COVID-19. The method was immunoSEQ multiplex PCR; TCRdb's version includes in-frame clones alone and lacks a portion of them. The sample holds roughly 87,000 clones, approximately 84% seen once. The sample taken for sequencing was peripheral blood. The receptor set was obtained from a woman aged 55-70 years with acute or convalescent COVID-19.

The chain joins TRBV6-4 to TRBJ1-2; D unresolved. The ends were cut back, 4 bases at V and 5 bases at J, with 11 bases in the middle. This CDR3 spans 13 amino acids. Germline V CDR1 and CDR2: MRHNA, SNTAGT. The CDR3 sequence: CASSGWAGYGYTF. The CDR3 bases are TGTGCCAGCAGTGGGTGGGCAGGTTATGGCTACACCTTC.

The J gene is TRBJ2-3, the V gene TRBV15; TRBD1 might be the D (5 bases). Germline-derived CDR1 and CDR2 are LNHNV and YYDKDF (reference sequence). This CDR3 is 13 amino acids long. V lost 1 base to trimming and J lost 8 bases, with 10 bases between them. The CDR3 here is CATSRGRVPTQYF. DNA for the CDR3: TGTGCCACCAGCAGAGGCAGGGTACCTACGCAGTATTTT. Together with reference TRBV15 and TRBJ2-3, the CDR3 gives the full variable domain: DAMVIQNPRYQVTQFGKPVTLSCSQTLNHNVMYWYQQKSSQAPKLLFHYYDKDFNNEADTPDNFQSRRPNTSFCFLDIRSPGLGDTAMYLCATSRGRVPTQYFGPGTRLTVL.

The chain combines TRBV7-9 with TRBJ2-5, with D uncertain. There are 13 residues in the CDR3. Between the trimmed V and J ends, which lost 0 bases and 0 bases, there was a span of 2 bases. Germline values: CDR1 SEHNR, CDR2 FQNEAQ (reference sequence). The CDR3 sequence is CASSLANQETQYF. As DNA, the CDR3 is TGTGCCAGCAGCTTAGCCAACCAAGAGACCCAGTACTTC.

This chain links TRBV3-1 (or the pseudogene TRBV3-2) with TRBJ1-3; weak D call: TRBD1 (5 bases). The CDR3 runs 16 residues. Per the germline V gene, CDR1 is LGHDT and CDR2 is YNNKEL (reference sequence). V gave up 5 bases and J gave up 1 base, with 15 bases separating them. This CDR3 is CASSSSSSGSGNTIYF. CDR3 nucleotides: TGTGCCAGCAGCAGCAGCTCGTCAGGGTCTGGAAACACCATATATTTT.

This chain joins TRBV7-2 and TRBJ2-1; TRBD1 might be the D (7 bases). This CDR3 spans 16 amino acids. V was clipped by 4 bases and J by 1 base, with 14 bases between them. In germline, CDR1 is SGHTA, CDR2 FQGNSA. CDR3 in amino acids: CASSSAGGLSYNEQFF. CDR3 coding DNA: TGTGCCAGCAGCTCGGCAGGGGGACTTTCCTACAATGAGCAGTTCTTC.

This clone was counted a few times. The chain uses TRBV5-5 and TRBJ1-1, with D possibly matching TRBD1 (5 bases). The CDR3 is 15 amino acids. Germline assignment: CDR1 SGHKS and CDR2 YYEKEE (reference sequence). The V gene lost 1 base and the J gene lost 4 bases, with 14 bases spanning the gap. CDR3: CASSLLDTGATEAFF. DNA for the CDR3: TGTGCCAGCAGCTTGTTAGATACAGGAGCCACTGAAGCTTTCTTT.

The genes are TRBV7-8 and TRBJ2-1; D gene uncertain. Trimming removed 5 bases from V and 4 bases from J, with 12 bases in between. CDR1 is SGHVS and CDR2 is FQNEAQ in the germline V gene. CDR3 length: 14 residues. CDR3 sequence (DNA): TGTGCCAGCAGCCCAAAAAGAGTATACAATGAGCAGTTCTTC. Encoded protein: CASSPKRVYNEQFF.

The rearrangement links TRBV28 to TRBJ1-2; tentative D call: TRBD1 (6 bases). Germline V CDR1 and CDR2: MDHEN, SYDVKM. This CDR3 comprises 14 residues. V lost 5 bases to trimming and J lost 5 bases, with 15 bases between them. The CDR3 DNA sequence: TGTGCCAGCAGTCAACAAAGGGGGTCATATGGCTACACCTTC. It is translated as CASSQQRGSYGYTF.